The rows below give T cell receptor beta chains drawn from one sample of a study of blood T cell repertoires in COVID-19. Sequenced by immunoSEQ multiplex PCR; TCRdb stores in-frame clones only, minus some. Among roughly 700,000 clones listed, approximately 90% were seen once. The specimen was peripheral blood. Receptors were obtained from a woman under 30 with acute or convalescent COVID-19. Both conserved end residues are part of each CDR3. A D gene is named only where the DNA matches it firmly. Clone size, where shown, is once, few, many, or a class for clones that have expanded.

J: TRBJ2-2; length: 12; V: TRBV2; size: -; D: -; DNA: TGTGCCAGCACCCGGGGCACCGGGGAGCTGTTTTTT; CDR3: CASTRGTGELFF
J: TRBJ2-6; length: 16; V: TRBV4-3; size: once; D: -; DNA: TGCGCCAGCAGCCAAGGGGCAGGCTCTGGGGCCAACGTCCTGACTTTC; CDR3: CASSQGAGSGANVLTF
J: TRBJ2-5; length: 13; V: TRBV9; size: -; D: -; DNA: TGTGCCAGCAGCGCCTACAGGGCTGAGACCCAGTACTTC; CDR3: CASSAYRAETQYF
J: TRBJ2-2; length: 16; V: TRBV9; size: -; D: TRBD1; DNA: TGTGCCAGCAGCGTAGCCGGGACAGTTAACACCGGGGAGCTGTTTTTT; CDR3: CASSVAGTVNTGELFF
J: TRBJ1-3; length: 15; V: TRBV7-6; size: -; D: TRBD1; DNA: TGTGCCAGCAGCTTAGCGTGGGACAGGGTGGACACCATATATTTT; CDR3: CASSLAWDRVDTIYF
J: TRBJ1-2; length: 16; V: TRBV9; size: once; D: TRBD1; DNA: TGTGCCAGCAGCACCGAGGACAGGGCCATAGACTATGGCTACACCTTC; CDR3: CASSTEDRAIDYGYTF
J: TRBJ1-6; length: 15; V: TRBV5-1; size: few; D: TRBD1; DNA: TGCGCCAGCAGCTTGGGGGACAGAGATAATTCACCCCTCCACTTT; CDR3: CASSLGDRDNSPLHF
J: TRBJ2-3; length: 14; V: TRBV6-2/TRBV6-3; size: -; D: -; DNA: TGTGCCAGCAGTTACTTGGCCAACACAGATACGCAGTATTTT; CDR3: CASSYLANTDTQYF
J: TRBJ1-3; length: 20; V: TRBV13; size: -; D: TRBD1; DNA: TGTGCCAGCAGCTTAGGACGCGGTGTACAGGGGGAATTGGCTGGAAACACCATATATTTT; CDR3: CASSLGRGVQGELAGNTIYF
J: TRBJ1-6; length: 15; V: TRBV6-5; size: few; D: -; DNA: TGTGCCAGCAGTTACTCGGTTCCTACTAATTCACCCCTCCACTTT; CDR3: CASSYSVPTNSPLHF
J: TRBJ2-1; length: 14; V: TRBV5-1; size: -; D: -; DNA: TGCGCCAGCAGCGAGCTTGTGTCCCCCAATGAGCAGTTCTTC; CDR3: CASSELVSPNEQFF
J: TRBJ1-5; length: 16; V: TRBV7-2; size: -; D: -; DNA: TGTGCCAGCAGCTTGGGCAGGCTGGGTGGCAATCAGCCCCAGCATTTT; CDR3: CASSLGRLGGNQPQHF
J: TRBJ1-6; length: 15; V: TRBV19; size: -; D: -; DNA: TGTGCCAGTAGATCTGCGTCCCAGGGTTACTCACCCCTCCACTTT; CDR3: CASRSASQGYSPLHF
J: TRBJ1-2; length: 14; V: TRBV4-2; size: -; D: TRBD1; DNA: TGTGCCAGCAGCCATTCGGACAGGGGTAATGGCTACACCTTC; CDR3: CASSHSDRGNGYTF
J: TRBJ1-6; length: 16; V: TRBV14; size: -; D: -; DNA: TGTGCCAGCAGGGATGTTCGGGACACGGTCCTCGGGCCCCTCCACTTT; CDR3: CASRDVRDTVLGPLHF
J: TRBJ1-4; length: 13; V: TRBV2; size: -; D: -; DNA: TGTGCCAGCAGTGGAGAGATTGGTGAAAAACTGTTTTTT; CDR3: CASSGEIGEKLFF
J: TRBJ1-2; length: 16; V: TRBV15; size: -; D: TRBD1; DNA: TGTGCCACCAGCAGAGATGAGGGGGCTGCGGTCTATGGCTACACCTTC; CDR3: CATSRDEGAAVYGYTF
J: TRBJ2-2; length: 16; V: TRBV5-6; size: -; D: -; DNA: TGTGCCAGCAGCTTGGAACTTGCGGCAGCCTCCGGGGAGCTGTTTTTT; CDR3: CASSLELAAASGELFF
J: TRBJ1-1; length: 14; V: TRBV5-1; size: once; D: TRBD1; DNA: TGCGCCAGCAGCTTACAGGGGTTTGTCACTGAAGCTTTCTTT; CDR3: CASSLQGFVTEAFF
J: TRBJ1-1; length: 16; V: TRBV18; size: -; D: TRBD1; DNA: TGTGCCAGCTCACCAAGCCCCGACAGGGTTGACACTGAAGCTTTCTTT; CDR3: CASSPSPDRVDTEAFF
J: TRBJ1-5; length: 14; V: TRBV2; size: -; D: -; DNA: TGTGCCAGCAGGAAAGGGCAGGGGAATCAGCCCCAGCATTTT; CDR3: CASRKGQGNQPQHF
J: TRBJ2-1; length: 12; V: TRBV2; size: -; D: -; DNA: TGTGCCAGCAGTGATACGAGCAATGAGCAGTTCTTC; CDR3: CASSDTSNEQFF
J: TRBJ2-5; length: 12; V: TRBV7-9; size: -; D: -; DNA: TGTGCCAGCAGCCCCGGTTGGGAGACCCAGTACTTC; CDR3: CASSPGWETQYF